These T cell receptor beta chains were read from a single sample in a study of blood T cell repertoires in COVID-19. Measured with immunoSEQ multiplex PCR; TCRdb has only the in-frame clones, and not every one. The repertoire holds approximately 130,000 clones, approximately 80% seen once, with over 15% in the top ten. Sequences were obtained from peripheral blood. Source of these receptors: a man of 80 years or more with acute or convalescent COVID-19. Each CDR3 is given with its conserved first and last residue. The size entry is marked missing in some rows and otherwise reads once, few, many or a size class.

. TRBJ1-2 TRBV6-1 CASSEAGPRDYTF
. TRBJ1-4 TRBV28 CASSSPGHNEKLFF
. TRBJ2-5 TRBV27 CASSSPSRGQETQYF
. TRBJ1-4 TRBV4-2 CASSQDPDSGEKLFF
. TRBJ2-1 TRBV5-6 CASSPQGASEQFF
. TRBJ1-4 TRBV7-2 CASSPLSGVKLFF
. TRBJ2-5 TRBV5-1 CASSEIRGGLETQYF
. TRBJ1-4 TRBV2 CASIRATNEKLFF
. TRBJ2-2 TRBV6-2/TRBV6-3 CASSYSTGTGGYTGELFF
few TRBJ1-5 TRBV5-6 CASSSRQGNQPQHF
. TRBJ2-5 TRBV4-3 CASSQGGGGVQETQYF
few TRBJ2-3 TRBV30 CAWRRDRGKDTQYF
. TRBJ2-7 TRBV2 CASKTTGNSYEQYF
. TRBJ1-2 TRBV9 CASSVSRAYGYTF
. TRBJ2-5 TRBV5-1 CASSLGTVQETQYF
. TRBJ2-5 TRBV29-1 CSVTGLAGETQYF
. TRBJ2-7 TRBV5-1 CASSPGGVTYEQYF
. TRBJ2-5 TRBV2 CASRGQGTETQYF
. TRBJ2-7 TRBV28 CASSDPTGGWYEQYF